The clone carrying this TCR beta chain is a singleton in its sample. The length of the CDR3 is 17 residues. The junction had 9 bases not matched to a gene; V was cut back by 2 bases and J by 0 bases. Per germline, CDR1 LGHNA and CDR2 YSLEER. This entry comes from a study of Ad26.COV2.S vaccination and SARS-CoV-2 variants. As to treatment: roughly 19 received Ad26.COV2.S at low or high dose, single or two shots; 5 received placebo; per-sample allocation not given. Specimens were obtained on day 63 following the first vaccine or placebo injection. Repertoires were generated with immunoSEQ multiplex PCR, while TCRdb's copy carries only in-frame clones and drops some. The sample lists under 550,000 clones, over 75% seen once, with about 4% in the top ten.

This TCR came from a person aged 18-60 years who received the Ad26.COV2.S COVID-19 vaccine or a placebo. The specimen was peripheral blood, collected in a trial of Ad26.COV2.S vaccine versus placebo. The V gene is TRBV4-3, the J gene TRBJ1-2; 7 bases are shared with TRBD1. CDR3 sequence: CASSQFFGTESNYGYTF. In DNA form, the CDR3 reads TGCGCCAGCAGCCAATTTTTCGGGACAGAATCTAACTATGGCTACACCTTC.